A selection of T cell receptor beta chains follows, all from one sample in a study of early T cells in non-severe SARS-CoV-2 infection. TCRdb recomputed calls from the 5' RACE reads with MiXCR, one row per CDR3 protein. The table lists 25,000 to 30,000 distinct CDR3 sequences, roughly 5.1% of them singletons, with 2% to 3% in the top ten. The source material was whole blood. The source is an adult who was a healthcare worker with PCR-confirmed SARS-CoV-2 infection or an uninfected control (not recorded which). Each CDR3 is given with its conserved first and last residue. A D gene is named only where the DNA matches it firmly. Part of the rows lack a size; the others show once, few, many or a class for expanded clones.

abundance	d_gene	v_gene	j_gene	CDR3nt	CDR3aa
few	NA	TRBV9	TRBJ1-1	TGTGCCAGTCGTCCGGGGGGATTGAACACTGAAGCTTTCTTT	CASRPGGLNTEAFF
many	NA	TRBV11-3	TRBJ2-3	TGTGCCAGCCGTTACCGCGGAGATACGCAGTATTTT	CASRYRGDTQYF
many	TRBD2	TRBV11-2	TRBJ2-5	TGTGCCAGCAGCTTAGCTCGAGCGGGGGGGCGAGAGACCCAGTACTTC	CASSLARAGGRETQYF
medium-sized	NA	TRBV9	TRBJ1-1	TGTGCCAGCAGCGTCTTGCTCTGGGGCATGAACACTGAAGCTTTCTTT	CASSVLLWGMNTEAFF
many	TRBD2	TRBV7-3	TRBJ2-5	TGTGCCAGCAGCTTTAGTCCCCCGGGGGGAGGAGAGACCCAGTACTTC	CASSFSPPGGGETQYF
medium-sized	NA	TRBV12-3/TRBV12-4	TRBJ2-2	TGTGCCAGCAGTATCAGACAGAGGGAGCTGTTTTTT	CASSIRQRELFF
medium-sized	TRBD2	TRBV7-6	TRBJ2-1	TGTGCCAGCAGCTTAGTAGGCGGGAGCTCCTACAATGAGCAGTTCTTC	CASSLVGGSSYNEQFF
many	NA	TRBV7-9	TRBJ2-7	TGTGCCAGCAGCTTACCCGGGACCCACGAGCAGTACTTC	CASSLPGTHEQYF
many	TRBD1	TRBV29-1	TRBJ2-1	TGCAGCGTGAACAGGGACAGCTCCTACAATGAGCAGTTCTTC	CSVNRDSSYNEQFF
NA	TRBD2	TRBV5-5	TRBJ2-7	TGTGCCAGCAGCTTATTTTGGGGGGGCTCCTACGAGCAGTACTTC	CASSLFWGGSYEQYF
NA	NA	TRBV3-1	TRBJ2-5	TGTGCCAGCAGCCAAAAGGAAACTATAGAGACCCAGTACTTC	CASSQKETIETQYF
few	NA	TRBV9	TRBJ2-3	TGTGCCAGCAGCGTAGAAGCGACCCCGCGAAGAGATACGCAGTATTTT	CASSVEATPRRDTQYF
many	TRBD2	TRBV5-1	TRBJ2-1	TGCGCCAGCAGCTTGGCAGGGACTAGCATCGGTGAGCAGTTCTTC	CASSLAGTSIGEQFF
many	TRBD2	TRBV2	TRBJ2-7	TGTGCCAGCAGTGATAAGCTAGCGGGGCTCCCCGAGCAGTACTTC	CASSDKLAGLPEQYF
NA	TRBD2	TRBV11-2	TRBJ2-3	TGTGCCAGCAGCTGGCCCGGGACTAGGGCAGATACGCAGTATTTT	CASSWPGTRADTQYF
many	NA	TRBV28	TRBJ1-5	TGTGCCAGCAGTCCACCGACAGGTTTAGCCCAGCATTTT	CASSPPTGLAQHF
many	TRBD1	TRBV18	TRBJ2-7	TGTGCCAGCTCACCAGAGGGGACAGGGGTCTACGAGCAGTACTTC	CASSPEGTGVYEQYF
many	NA	TRBV28	TRBJ1-2	TGTGCCAGCAGTTTGCAGGGAAAAGGCTATGGCTACACCTTC	CASSLQGKGYGYTF
many	TRBD1	TRBV29-1	TRBJ2-7	TGCAGCGTTGAAGATGTAGGGACAGGGAGTGCAATCTCCTACGAGCAGTACTTC	CSVEDVGTGSAISYEQYF
many	NA	TRBV7-8	TRBJ1-1	TGTGCCAGCAGCTTAGGGGGGAAAAAGGTCACTGAAGCTTTCTTT	CASSLGGKKVTEAFF
NA	NA	TRBV6-5	TRBJ2-7	TGTGCCAGCAGTTACTCATGGAGGGGCGAGCAGTACTTC	CASSYSWRGEQYF
medium-sized	NA	TRBV3-1	TRBJ1-2	TGTGCCAGCAGCCAGACGCTAGGCTATGGCTACACCTTC	CASSQTLGYGYTF
NA	NA	TRBV10-1	TRBJ1-1	TGCGCCAGCAGTGAAAGTCTGGGGGACACTGAAGCTTTCTTT	CASSESLGDTEAFF
many	TRBD1	TRBV19	TRBJ1-4	TGTGCCAGTAGTATTCCAGGGGGCCATTTTGAAAAACTGTTTTTT	CASSIPGGHFEKLFF
many	NA	TRBV5-1	TRBJ2-7	TGCGCCAGCAGTAATAGCGGAGCTTACGAGCAGTACTTC	CASSNSGAYEQYF
few	TRBD2	TRBV11-2	TRBJ2-7	TGTGCCAGCACCCCACTAGCGGGAGGGCCGTTCGAGCAGTACTTC	CASTPLAGGPFEQYF
many	NA	TRBV7-8	TRBJ1-2	TGTGCCAGCAGCTTAGGGGGGGGCTATGGCTACACCTTC	CASSLGGGYGYTF
NA	NA	TRBV5-1	TRBJ2-4	TGCGCCAGCAGCTTCAAAAACATTCAGTACTTC	CASSFKNIQYF
many	NA	TRBV21-1	TRBJ1-5	TGTGCCAGCAAGAGGCGCAATCAGCCCCAGCATTTT	CASKRRNQPQHF
NA	NA	TRBV6-5	TRBJ1-1	TGTGCCAGCAGTTACCCGGGGGGAGGAGGGAGCACTGAAGCTTTCTTT	CASSYPGGGGSTEAFF
many	TRBD2	TRBV27	TRBJ2-1	TGTGCCAGCAGTTCAGCGGGAGACAATGAGCAGTTCTTC	CASSSAGDNEQFF
few	NA	TRBV7-8	TRBJ2-2	TGTGCCAGCACAGGGATAAGGGACGGGTACACCGGGGAGCTGTTTTTT	CASTGIRDGYTGELFF
NA	TRBD1	TRBV11-2	TRBJ2-1	TGTGCCAGCACCCACTTCGGACAGGGGATGGGTGAGCAGTTCTTC	CASTHFGQGMGEQFF
many	NA	TRBV10-2	TRBJ1-1	TGCGCCAGCAGTGACAGAGTCCGTGAAGCTTTCTTT	CASSDRVREAFF
many	TRBD1	TRBV7-2	TRBJ2-7	TGTGCCAGCAGCTCCGCCGGGACAGGCCCTAGCTCCTACGAGCAGTACTTC	CASSSAGTGPSSYEQYF
many	NA	TRBV27	TRBJ2-1	TGTGCCAGCAGTACCCAATCCAGGGAACCCTACAATGAGCAGTTCTTC	CASSTQSREPYNEQFF
many	NA	TRBV2	TRBJ2-3	TGTGCCAGCAGAGGAGGGGGGACAGATACGCAGTATTTT	CASRGGGTDTQYF
many	TRBD1	TRBV14	TRBJ1-1	TGTGCCAGCAGCCTTCTGGGACAGTCGAGGACTGAAGCTTTCTTT	CASSLLGQSRTEAFF
many	TRBD2	TRBV19	TRBJ2-7	TGTGCCAGTAGTATAACTAGCGGCGTCTCCTACGAGCAGTACTTC	CASSITSGVSYEQYF
many	NA	TRBV7-2	TRBJ2-7	TGTGCCAGCAGCTCCTTATCTCCCCCGCGCTACGAGCAGTACTTC	CASSSLSPPRYEQYF
few	TRBD1	TRBV20-1	TRBJ1-3	TGCAGTGCTAGAGATTCAACCGGGACAGGAAGAAACTCTGGAAACACCATATATTTT	CSARDSTGTGRNSGNTIYF
many	NA	TRBV25-1	TRBJ2-5	TGTGCCAGCAGTGGCTTGGGGGCTAGGGAGACCCAGTACTTC	CASSGLGARETQYF
many	NA	TRBV7-6	TRBJ2-5	TGTGCCAGCAGCTCAGAAGTGGGAGAGACCCAGTACTTC	CASSSEVGETQYF
medium-sized	TRBD2	TRBV9	TRBJ2-3	TGTGCCAGCAGCGCCGGGACTAGCGGGGCTAGCACAGATACGCAGTATTTT	CASSAGTSGASTDTQYF
few	TRBD1	TRBV7-9	TRBJ2-5	TGTGCCAGCAGCTCCGCGCTGGGACAGACGTACCAAGAGACCCAGTACTTC	CASSSALGQTYQETQYF
NA	TRBD2	TRBV27	TRBJ2-6	TGTGCCAGCAGTTCGGCGGGAGCTGGGGCCAACGTCCTGACTTTC	CASSSAGAGANVLTF